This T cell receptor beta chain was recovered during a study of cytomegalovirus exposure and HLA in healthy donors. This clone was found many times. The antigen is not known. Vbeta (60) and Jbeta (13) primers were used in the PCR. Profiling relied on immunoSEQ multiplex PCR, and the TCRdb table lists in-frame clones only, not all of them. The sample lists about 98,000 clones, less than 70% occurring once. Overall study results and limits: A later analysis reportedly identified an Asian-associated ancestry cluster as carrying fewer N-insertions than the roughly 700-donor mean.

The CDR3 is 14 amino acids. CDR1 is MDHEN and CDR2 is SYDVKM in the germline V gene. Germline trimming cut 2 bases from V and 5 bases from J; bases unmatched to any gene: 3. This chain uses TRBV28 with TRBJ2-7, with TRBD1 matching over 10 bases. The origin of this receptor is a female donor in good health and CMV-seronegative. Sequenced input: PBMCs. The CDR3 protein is CASSLGTGVDEQYF. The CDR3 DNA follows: TGTGCCAGCAGTTTAGGGACAGGGGTAGACGAGCAGTACTTC.